The source of this T cell receptor beta chain is a study of spatial heterogeneity in lung cancer. Study information: The study found that TCR transcript counts in tumor regions correlated strongly with a matched bulk RNA-seq T cell module score.

TCRdb re-derived calls from the 5' RACE reads in MiXCR, one entry per CDR3 protein. The repertoire includes approximately 9,700 distinct CDR3 sequences, roughly an eighth of them detected once, and about 11% sits in the top ten. This clonotype is medium-sized within its sample. Its antigen is undetermined. This beta chain slipped into a library made for alpha chains as a stray read, so its size is not meaningful. The time point: sample taken at primary tumor resection. Samples came from 70 to 80 TRACERx patients with untreated early-stage lung cancer. With V trimmed by 5 bases and J by 4 bases, 8 bases remained unmatched. CDR3 length: 15 residues. Regarding the study as a whole: Coverage of tumor T cells was estimated at approximately 7% for alpha chains and 13% for beta chains. How many expanded intratumoral alpha and beta TCRs were present tracked the tumor mutation count, which was a count of nonsynonymous mutations.

This chain connects TRBV12-3 or TRBV12-4 to TRBJ2-3; 8 bases fit TRBD2. This sequence was found in a male donor with early-stage non-small cell lung cancer. The sample here was lung tumor tissue, taken at surgery. CDR3 residues: CASSLTSGGADTQYF. The CDR3 DNA follows: TGTGCCAGCAGTCTTACATCCGGGGGGGCAGATACGCAGTATTTT.